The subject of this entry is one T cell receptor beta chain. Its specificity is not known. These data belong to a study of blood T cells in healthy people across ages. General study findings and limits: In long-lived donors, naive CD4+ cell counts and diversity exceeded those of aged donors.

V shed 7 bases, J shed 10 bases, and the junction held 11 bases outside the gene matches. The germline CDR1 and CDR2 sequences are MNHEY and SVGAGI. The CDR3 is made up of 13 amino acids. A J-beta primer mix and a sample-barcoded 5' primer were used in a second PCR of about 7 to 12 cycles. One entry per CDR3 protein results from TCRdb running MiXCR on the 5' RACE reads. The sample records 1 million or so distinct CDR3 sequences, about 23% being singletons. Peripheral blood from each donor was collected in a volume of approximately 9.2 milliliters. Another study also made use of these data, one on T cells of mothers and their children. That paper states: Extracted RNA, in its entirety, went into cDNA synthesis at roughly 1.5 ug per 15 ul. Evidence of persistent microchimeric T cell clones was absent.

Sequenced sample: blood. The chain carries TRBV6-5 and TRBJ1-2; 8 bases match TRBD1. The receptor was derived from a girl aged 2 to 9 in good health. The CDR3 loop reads CASNEGGQEYYTF. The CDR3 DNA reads TGTGCCAGCAACGAGGGGGGACAGGAGTACTACACCTTC.